Listed here are 32 T cell receptor beta chains from one sample, sequenced in a study of OX40 agonist ivuxolimab in advanced cancers. Clones were sequenced by immunoSEQ multiplex PCR, and TCRdb holds only the in-frame ones, with some missing. This table has roughly 76,000 clones, 75% to 95% appearing once. The specimen was CD4+ or CD8+ T cells sorted from blood, collected in a trial of the OX40 agonist ivuxolimab. All receptors derive from an adult with an advanced solid tumor such as melanoma, head and neck, liver or kidney cancer.

Points on this clone: The same CDR3 arises from other DNA sequences in this sample as well. The chain is built from TRBV27 and TRBJ1-5; D is uncertain. This CDR3 region has 13 residues. Trimming cost V 3 bases and J 4 bases, with 7 bases left between them. From germline, CDR1 is MNHEY and CDR2 SMNVEV (reference sequence). The CDR3 here is CASSFGFNQPQHF. The DNA of the CDR3 is TGTGCCAGCAGTTTTGGGTTTAATCAGCCCCAGCATTTT.

This clone showed up just once. This sequence joins TRBV5-1 and TRBJ2-3; TRBD1 aligns across 10 bases. V shed 3 bases, J shed 5 bases, and the junction held 3 bases outside the gene matches. Per germline, CDR1 SGHRS and CDR2 YFSETQ. This CDR3 spans 14 amino acids. The DNA for the CDR3 is TGCGCCAGCAGCTGGGGACAGGGGATAGATACGCAGTATTTT. This gives the protein CASSWGQGIDTQYF.

V and J are TRBV7-9 and TRBJ2-5, with D perhaps matching TRBD1 (6 bases). This CDR3 comprises 16 residues. V lost 8 bases and J 1 base, leaving 20 bases between the germline ends. Germline V gene data show CDR1 as SEHNR and CDR2 as FQNEAQ (reference sequence). CDR3 sequence: CASSFPEDSLQETQYF. CDR3 DNA: TGTGCCAGCTCCTTTCCCGAGGACAGCCTCCAAGAGACCCAGTACTTC.

The rearrangement uses TRBV7-3 and TRBJ2-7; D might be TRBD2 (6 bases). The ends were cut back, 5 bases at V and 6 bases at J, with 14 bases in the middle. The CDR3 covers 13 residues. The germline V gene encodes CDR1 SGHTA and CDR2 FQGTGA. The CDR3 spells CASSTGEEGEQYF. DNA for the CDR3: TGTGCCAGCAGCACGGGGGAGGAAGGCGAGCAGTACTTC.

This clone was recorded only once. The chain recombines TRBV9 with TRBJ2-5; TRBD1 is a possible D gene (6 bases). V shed 3 bases and J shed 2 bases, with 11 bases lying between them. Germline V gives CDR1 SGDLS, CDR2 YYNGEE. The CDR3 is 14 residues long. The CDR3 is CASSAWTEQETQYF. Here the CDR3 DNA reads TGTGCCAGCAGCGCCTGGACAGAGCAAGAGACCCAGTACTTC.

This chain connects TRBV7-9 to TRBJ1-3; a weak D match, TRBD1 (5 bases). V was cut by 5 bases and J by 6 bases, with 20 bases left in between. The CDR3 runs 16 residues. Germline V gene sequence: CDR1 SEHNR, CDR2 FQNEAQ (reference sequence). The CDR3: CASSIILGDFSNTIYF. CDR3 nucleotide sequence: TGTGCCAGCAGCATTATATTAGGGGATTTTTCAAACACCATATATTTT.

The V call is TRBV5-4, the J call TRBJ2-5; 8 nucleotides align to TRBD2. The CDR3 runs to 14 residues. Per the germline V gene, CDR1 is SGHNT and CDR2 is YYREEE (reference sequence). The V segment lost 4 bases and the J segment 4 bases; nucleotides outside the gene matches: 6. For the CDR3, the DNA is TGTGCCAGCAGCCTACCGACTAGCGTAGAGACCCAGTACTTC. Amino acid sequence: CASSLPTSVETQYF. The full variable domain, completed using reference TRBV5-4 and TRBJ2-5, is ETGVTQSPTHLIKTRGQQVTLRCSSQSGHNTVSWYQQALGQGPQFIFQYYREEENGRGNFPPRFSGLQFPNYSSELNVNALELDDSALYLCASSLPTSVETQYFGPGTRLLVL.

This chain uses TRBV11-3 with TRBJ2-2, with TRBD2 matching over 8 bases. V dropped 5 bases and J dropped 5; count of bases not matched to a gene: 10. Germline-derived CDR1 and CDR2 are SGHNT and YENEEA. This CDR3 has 16 residues. The CDR3 DNA is TGTGCCAGCAGCCCCCGGGAGGGCCCATTTACCGGGGAGCTGTTTTTT. Amino acids: CASSPREGPFTGELFF. The full variable domain, completed using reference TRBV11-3 and TRBJ2-2, is EAGVVQSPRYKIIEKKQPVAFWCNPISGHNTLYWYLQNLGQGPELLIRYENEEAVDDSQLPKDRFSAERLKGVDSTLKIQPAELGDSAVYLCASSPREGPFTGELFFGEGSRLTVL.

The chain recombines TRBV19 with TRBJ1-5; TRBD1 is a possible D gene (6 bases). Trimming removed 1 base at V and 7 bases at J, with 14 bases between. This CDR3 contains 15 residues. Germline loops: CDR1 LNHDA, CDR2 SQIVND (reference sequence). This CDR3 reads CASSIGGGPGQPQHF. The CDR3 region has the DNA TGTGCCAGTAGTATAGGGGGGGGGCCGGGGCAGCCCCAGCATTTT.

The chain couples TRBV29-1 to TRBJ2-2, with 10 bases fitting TRBD1. There are 16 residues in the CDR3. The junction had 13 bases not matched to a gene; V was cut back by 6 bases and J by 6 bases. The V gene's germline CDR1 is SQVTM and CDR2 ANQGSEA. Here the CDR3 DNA reads TGCAGCGTCAACACCGGGACAGGGGCGTTCGCCGGGGAGCTGTTTTTT. As protein: CSVNTGTGAFAGELFF.

The chain recombines TRBV6-5 with TRBJ2-7; D remains unclear. V was clipped by 0 bases and J by 2 bases, with 8 bases between them. The CDR3 consists of 14 residues. Per the germline V gene, CDR1 is MNHEY and CDR2 is SVGAGI. CDR3 amino acids: CASSYSGNPYEQYF. The DNA for the CDR3 is TGTGCCAGCAGTTACTCAGGGAATCCCTACGAGCAGTACTTC.

The CDR3 DNA reads as TGTGCCAGCAGCCAAACCGAAGCTTTCTTT. Amino acid sequence: CASSQTEAFF. The V gene is TRBV7-9, the J gene TRBJ1-1, with D unresolved. From germline, CDR1 is SEHNR and CDR2 FQNEAQ (reference sequence). The V end lost 5 bases, the J end lost 8 bases, and 6 bases lay between the germline ends. The CDR3 consists of 10 residues.

This chain uses TRBV27 with TRBJ2-2, with D possibly being TRBD2 (5 bases). This CDR3 region has 14 residues. Germline lookup yields CDR1 MNHEY and CDR2 SMNVEV (reference sequence). V lost 3 bases and J lost 7, with 12 bases in between. As DNA, the CDR3 is TGTGCCAGCAGTTTTTCCGGGGTAGTCGGGGAGCTGTTTTTT. Its translation: CASSFSGVVGELFF.

The chain carries TRBV7-9 and TRBJ2-3; tentatively, D is TRBD1 (6 bases). Trimming removed 3 bases at V and 6 bases at J, with 19 bases between. The CDR3 is 16 amino acids. The germline V gene has CDR1 SEHNR and CDR2 FQNEAQ (reference sequence). The chain's CDR3 is CASSFPGDLGLDTQYF. Written as DNA, the CDR3 is TGTGCCAGCAGCTTTCCAGGGGATCTTGGTTTGGATACGCAGTATTTT.

J is TRBJ1-2 and V is TRBV4-1; possible D gene TRBD1, 6 bases. CDR1 and CDR2 from the germline V gene are MGHRA and YSYEKL. The length of the CDR3 is 16 residues. V was shortened by 0 bases and J by 2 bases, with 13 bases between the two germline ends. CDR3 in DNA: TGCGCCAGCAGCCAAGATCCCCCCCAGGGGAACTATGGCTACACCTTC. Its translation is CASSQDPPQGNYGYTF.

The V call is TRBV5-1, the J call TRBJ1-1, with a tentative D call TRBD1 (5 bases). There are 18 residues in the CDR3. Deletions cut 1 base from V and 10 bases from J, with 29 bases between. Germline V gene sequence: CDR1 SGHRS, CDR2 YFSETQ. The CDR3 sequence: CASSLTIYPGPWYGGAFF. As DNA, the CDR3 is TGCGCCAGCAGCTTGACTATTTATCCGGGGCCATGGTACGGTGGAGCTTTCTTT.

This chain joins TRBV9 and TRBJ2-7, with D uncertain. Germline CDR1 reads SGDLS; CDR2 reads YYNGEE. This CDR3 is built from 13 residues. V lost 3 bases to trimming and J lost 6 bases, with 13 bases between them. CDR3 in amino acids: CASSAVISGEQYF. The CDR3 DNA reads as TGTGCCAGCAGCGCAGTAATTTCGGGCGAGCAGTACTTC.

The chain has TRBV5-5 and TRBJ1-1, with D tentatively TRBD1 (5 bases). Germline CDR1 and CDR2: SGHKS and YYEKEE (reference sequence). The CDR3 is made up of 14 amino acids. V was clipped by 4 bases and J by 4 bases, with 14 bases between them. DNA for the CDR3: TGTGCCAGCAGCAAAGACACCGGGGGCACTGAAGCTTTCTTT. This gives the protein CASSKDTGGTEAFF.

The chain links TRBV27 to TRBJ2-7; D gene uncertain. Germline values: CDR1 MNHEY, CDR2 SMNVEV (reference sequence). This CDR3 has 13 amino acids. V lost 3 bases and J lost 5, with 11 bases in between. CDR3 sequence reads: CASSFVRSNEQYF. The DNA for the CDR3 is TGTGCCAGCAGTTTCGTCAGGTCCAACGAGCAGTACTTC.

The chain has TRBV5-8 and TRBJ2-2; D gene uncertain. Trimming took 1 base from V and 4 from J, leaving 5 bases between them. The CDR3 is 13 amino acids. The germline V gene has CDR1 SGHTS and CDR2 YDEGEE. CDR3 coding DNA: TGTGCCAGCAGCTTGCGCTCCACCGGGGAGCTGTTTTTT. This encodes CASSLRSTGELFF. The variable domain in full, completed from reference TRBV5-8 and TRBJ2-2, reads EAGVTQSPTHLIKTRGQQATLRCSPISGHTSVYWYQQALGLGLQFLLWYDEGEERNRGNFPPRFSGRQFPNYSSELNVNALELEDSALYLCASSLRSTGELFFGEGSRLTVL.

This clone has just one count. V is TRBV30 and J is TRBJ2-3, with D hard to call. CDR3 length: 15 residues. Germline CDR1 is GTSNPN and CDR2 is SVGIG (reference sequence). The ends were cut back, 3 bases at V and 6 bases at J, with 19 bases in the middle. The CDR3 bases are TGTGCCTGGAGCCCCCTTGAAGGGCATGTTGATACGCAGTATTTT. The encoded protein is CAWSPLEGHVDTQYF.

V is TRBV4-1 and J is TRBJ1-5; D uncertain. The CDR3 is made up of 15 amino acids. Deletions cut 0 bases from V and 7 bases from J, with 13 bases between. CDR1 is MGHRA, CDR2 YSYEKL, per germline. The CDR3 DNA sequence: TGCGCCAGCAGCCAAGATGTTCCATCGGGGCAGCCCCAGCATTTT. Encoded protein: CASSQDVPSGQPQHF.

V usage is TRBV6-5 and J usage is TRBJ2-7, with TRBD2 identical over 7 bases. Germline V gene data show CDR1 as MNHEY and CDR2 as SVGAGI. V gave up 5 bases and J gave up 0 bases; unmatched junction bases: 4. The CDR3 covers 14 residues. CDR3 nucleotide sequence: TGTGCCAGCAGTCGGGGGGAGGGCTCCTACGAGCAGTACTTC. Residues: CASSRGEGSYEQYF.

The chain uses TRBV29-1 and TRBJ1-2; TRBD1 might be the D (5 bases). CDR1 and CDR2 from the germline V gene are SQVTM and ANQGSEA. With 5 bases removed from V and 4 bases from J, the gap between germline ends came to 11 bases. The length of the CDR3 is 12 residues. The CDR3 DNA follows: TGCAGCGTTAGCACAGGCCCCTATGGCTACACCTTC. Translating gives CSVSTGPYGYTF.

The chain carries TRBV7-9 and TRBJ2-2; no definite D call. CDR1 is SEHNR and CDR2 is FQNEAQ in the germline V gene (reference sequence). Trimming removed 5 bases at V and 4 bases at J, with 8 bases between. CDR3 length equals 13 residues. This CDR3 reads CASSDPITGELFF. CDR3 sequence (DNA): TGTGCCAGCAGCGACCCGATCACCGGGGAGCTGTTTTTT.

The genes are TRBV27 and TRBJ2-3; D unresolved. V was clipped by 8 bases and J by 7 bases, with 10 bases between them. This CDR3 has 11 residues. CDR1 and CDR2 from the germline V gene are MNHEY and SMNVEV (reference sequence). CDR3 bases: TGTGCCAGCGCCACCTTGAATACGCAGTATTTT. As protein: CASATLNTQYF.

The chain is built from TRBV4-3 and TRBJ2-2, with 8 nucleotides matching TRBD1. CDR3 length equals 15 residues. Germline CDR1 is LGHNA and CDR2 is YSLEER. V shed 3 bases and J 6 bases; nucleotides not matched to a gene: 6. For the CDR3, the DNA is TGCGCCAGCAGCCAGAGGACAGGGAATCCCGGGGAGCTGTTTTTT. This codes for CASSQRTGNPGELFF.

This chain joins TRBV7-9 and TRBJ2-1; D call uncertain. The length of the CDR3 is 13 residues. The ends were cut back, 5 bases at V and 8 bases at J, with 13 bases in the middle. CDR1 and CDR2 from the germline V gene are SEHNR and FQNEAQ (reference sequence). The CDR3 bases are TGTGCCAGCAGCCAACAGACTTCCCATGAGCAGTTCTTC. Encoded protein: CASSQQTSHEQFF.

The chain employs TRBV4-1 and TRBJ2-5, with D possibly matching TRBD2 (6 bases). V lost 3 bases, J lost 2 bases, and 13 bases lay in between. Germline lookup yields CDR1 MGHRA and CDR2 YSYEKL. The CDR3 sequence is 15 residues long. CDR3 nucleotides: TGCGCCAGCAGCCACCCCCCGGAGGGGCAAGAGACCCAGTACTTC. Its translation: CASSHPPEGQETQYF.

V usage is TRBV9 and J usage is TRBJ2-1; D gene uncertain. Trimming removed 7 bases from V and 6 bases from J, with 11 bases in between. CDR3 length: 12 amino acids. The germline V gene has CDR1 SGDLS and CDR2 YYNGEE. CDR3 DNA: TGTGCCAGCGGGTCCTTACCCAATGAGCAGTTCTTC. It codes for CASGSLPNEQFF.

The J gene is TRBJ2-7, the V gene TRBV30; 7 nucleotides agree with TRBD1. The CDR3 has 13 amino acids. The germline gives CDR1 GTSNPN, CDR2 SVGIG (reference sequence). The V segment lost 0 bases and the J segment 2 bases; nucleotides outside the gene matches: 1. CDR3 sequence reads: CAWSVTGAYEQYF. The CDR3 DNA follows: TGTGCCTGGAGTGTAACAGGGGCCTACGAGCAGTACTTC.

This chain links TRBV5-1 with TRBJ2-2, with TRBD1 matching over 7 bases. The CDR3 is 17 amino acids. CDR1 SGHRS and CDR2 YFSETQ come from the germline V gene. V lost 2 bases, J lost 5 bases, and 12 bases stayed unmatched. This CDR3 reads CASSLLPGPRGTGELFF. The CDR3 nucleotides read TGCGCCAGCAGCTTACTTCCGGGACCCAGGGGGACCGGGGAGCTGTTTTTT.